This is a list of T cell receptor beta chains from one sample in a study of shared clonotypes between healthy human individuals. Sequenced by immunoSEQ multiplex PCR; TCRdb stores in-frame clones only, minus some. There are 2 million to 3 million clones in the sample; about 92% occur only once, and around 0.15% lies in the top ten. The source material was naive CD4+ T cells sorted from blood. These receptors came from a man aged 18 to 30 in good health. Each CDR3 is given with its conserved first and last residue. A D gene is named only where the DNA matches it firmly. Clone size is shown for a subset of rows, as once, few, many or a class of expanded clone.

clone size: -; D gene: TRBD2; V gene: TRBV30; J gene: TRBJ2-1; CDR3 DNA: TGTGCCTGGAGTGTAAGGACTAGCGGGAGAAGGGCCTACAATGAGCAGTTCTTC; CDR3 protein: CAWSVRTSGRRAYNEQFF
clone size: -; D gene: -; V gene: TRBV10-3; J gene: TRBJ1-6; CDR3 DNA: TGTGCCATCAGTGGGGTGGATTCACCCCTCCACTTT; CDR3 protein: CAISGVDSPLHF
clone size: -; D gene: -; V gene: TRBV6-5; J gene: TRBJ2-7; CDR3 DNA: TGTGCCAGCAGTAATCGGAACGAGCAGTACTTC; CDR3 protein: CASSNRNEQYF
clone size: once; D gene: -; V gene: TRBV28; J gene: TRBJ2-2; CDR3 DNA: TGTGCCAGCAGTTTAGGGCTCGCGAACACCGGGGAGCTGTTTTTT; CDR3 protein: CASSLGLANTGELFF
clone size: -; D gene: -; V gene: TRBV2; J gene: TRBJ1-6; CDR3 DNA: TGTGCCAGCAGTGAAGCAGGGAAGGGCTCACCCCTCCACTTT; CDR3 protein: CASSEAGKGSPLHF
clone size: -; D gene: TRBD1; V gene: TRBV19; J gene: TRBJ1-4; CDR3 DNA: TGTGCCAGTAGTACCCAAAGACAGGGGCAGAATGAAAAACTGTTTTTT; CDR3 protein: CASSTQRQGQNEKLFF
clone size: -; D gene: -; V gene: TRBV27; J gene: TRBJ1-3; CDR3 DNA: TGTGCCAGCAGTTTAGGGCAGGGGCCCGCCGTTGGAAACACCATATATTTT; CDR3 protein: CASSLGQGPAVGNTIYF
clone size: -; D gene: -; V gene: TRBV6-6; J gene: TRBJ2-6; CDR3 DNA: TGTGCCAGCAGGGCCGGAGGGACCACTGGGGCCAACGTCCTGACTTTC; CDR3 protein: CASRAGGTTGANVLTF
clone size: once; D gene: TRBD2; V gene: TRBV28; J gene: TRBJ2-5; CDR3 DNA: TGTGCCAGCAGTTTAGAGGGACTAGCGGGGGAAACCCAGTACTTC; CDR3 protein: CASSLEGLAGETQYF
clone size: -; D gene: TRBD2; V gene: TRBV9; J gene: TRBJ2-1; CDR3 DNA: TGTGCCAGCAGCGCCGTAGCTTTGACTAGCGGGGCCGGGAATGAGCAGTTCTTC; CDR3 protein: CASSAVALTSGAGNEQFF
clone size: -; D gene: -; V gene: TRBV19; J gene: TRBJ2-5; CDR3 DNA: TGTGCCAGTGGTGGGACCGAGGGAGAGACCCAGTACTTC; CDR3 protein: CASGGTEGETQYF
clone size: -; D gene: -; V gene: TRBV6-1; J gene: TRBJ2-7; CDR3 DNA: TGTGCCTCTCAAGGGGAGATCTACGAGCAGTACTTC; CDR3 protein: CASQGEIYEQYF
clone size: -; D gene: TRBD2; V gene: TRBV5-4; J gene: TRBJ2-1; CDR3 DNA: TGTGCCAGCAGCCCCGTACTAGCGGGAGAGACCCATGAGCAGTTCTTC; CDR3 protein: CASSPVLAGETHEQFF
clone size: -; D gene: TRBD1; V gene: TRBV19; J gene: TRBJ2-4; CDR3 DNA: TGCGGAACGGGACAGGGAAAAAACATTCAGTACTTC; CDR3 protein: CGTGQGKNIQYF
clone size: -; D gene: -; V gene: TRBV18; J gene: TRBJ2-7; CDR3 DNA: TGTGCCAGCTCACCACCGGGGCCGAGAGGGGGGTCCTACGAGCAGTACTTC; CDR3 protein: CASSPPGPRGGSYEQYF
clone size: -; D gene: TRBD1; V gene: TRBV5-1; J gene: TRBJ2-2; CDR3 DNA: TGCGCCAGCAGCACGGGACAGAAGAACACCGGGGAGCTGTTTTTT; CDR3 protein: CASSTGQKNTGELFF
clone size: -; D gene: -; V gene: TRBV5-1; J gene: TRBJ1-5; CDR3 DNA: TGCGCCAGCAGTCCTGGGGGGGATTTAAGCAATCAGCCCCAGCATTTT; CDR3 protein: CASSPGGDLSNQPQHF
clone size: -; D gene: -; V gene: TRBV2; J gene: TRBJ2-7; CDR3 DNA: TGTGCCAGTTTCGTCAGGGCCCTCAACCACGAGCAGTACTTC; CDR3 protein: CASFVRALNHEQYF
clone size: -; D gene: -; V gene: TRBV6-5; J gene: TRBJ1-1; CDR3 DNA: TGTGCCAGCAGCGTCTCGGCGGGGAACACTGAAGCTTTCTTT; CDR3 protein: CASSVSAGNTEAFF
clone size: once; D gene: -; V gene: TRBV27; J gene: TRBJ2-2; CDR3 DNA: TGTGCCAGCAGTTTATCGAGGCTTTACGGGGAGCTGTTTTTT; CDR3 protein: CASSLSRLYGELFF
clone size: -; D gene: -; V gene: TRBV5-4; J gene: TRBJ1-4; CDR3 DNA: TGTGCCAGCAGTAGGGGCCAGCTCGGTGAAAAACTGTTTTTT; CDR3 protein: CASSRGQLGEKLFF
clone size: -; D gene: TRBD2; V gene: TRBV9; J gene: TRBJ2-2; CDR3 DNA: TGTGCCAGCAGCCCCCTGACTAGCGGGAACACCGGGGAGCTGTTTTTT; CDR3 protein: CASSPLTSGNTGELFF
clone size: -; D gene: TRBD1; V gene: TRBV5-3; J gene: TRBJ2-3; CDR3 DNA: TGTGCCAGAAGCTTGTATACCCACGGACAGGGCACAGATACGCAGTATTTT; CDR3 protein: CARSLYTHGQGTDTQYF
clone size: -; D gene: -; V gene: TRBV30; J gene: TRBJ2-5; CDR3 DNA: TGTGCCTGGAGTCGACTTTGGGTGCAGGGTCAAGAGACCCAGTACTTC; CDR3 protein: CAWSRLWVQGQETQYF
clone size: few; D gene: TRBD1; V gene: TRBV6-1; J gene: TRBJ1-5; CDR3 DNA: TGTGCCAGCACCTCACAGGGGGCGAATCAGCCCCAGCATTTT; CDR3 protein: CASTSQGANQPQHF
clone size: -; D gene: TRBD2; V gene: TRBV30; J gene: TRBJ2-2; CDR3 DNA: TGTGCCTGGTCTACTAGCGGGACGAACACCGGGGAGCTGTTTTTT; CDR3 protein: CAWSTSGTNTGELFF
clone size: -; D gene: TRBD1; V gene: TRBV6-1; J gene: TRBJ2-7; CDR3 DNA: TGTGCCAGCCGCCCGATCGGACAGGCCTACGAGCAGTACTTC; CDR3 protein: CASRPIGQAYEQYF
clone size: -; D gene: -; V gene: TRBV15; J gene: TRBJ1-4; CDR3 DNA: TGTGCCACCAGCAGAGGGGGATCTGCAACTAATGAAAAACTGTTTTTT; CDR3 protein: CATSRGGSATNEKLFF
clone size: -; D gene: TRBD1; V gene: TRBV6-1; J gene: TRBJ2-1; CDR3 DNA: TGTGCCAGCAGTGCTTCGGGACAGGGGGTTAGGGGGCAATTCTTC; CDR3 protein: CASSASGQGVRGQFF
clone size: -; D gene: -; V gene: TRBV5-1; J gene: TRBJ2-1; CDR3 DNA: TGCGCCAGCAGCGCAAGGTTAAATGAGCAGTTCTTC; CDR3 protein: CASSARLNEQFF
clone size: -; D gene: TRBD2; V gene: TRBV7-2; J gene: TRBJ2-7; CDR3 DNA: TGTGCCAGCAGCTTAATCCGGGCGGGAGGTATGGGGGAGCAGTACTTC; CDR3 protein: CASSLIRAGGMGEQYF
clone size: once; D gene: -; V gene: TRBV5-1; J gene: TRBJ1-3; CDR3 DNA: TGCGCCAGCAGATCCTCGACGGGACTCTCTGGAAACACCATATATTTT; CDR3 protein: CASRSSTGLSGNTIYF
clone size: -; D gene: -; V gene: TRBV5-1; J gene: TRBJ2-1; CDR3 DNA: TGCGCCAGCAGGGGCAATGAGCAGTTCTTC; CDR3 protein: CASRGNEQFF
clone size: once; D gene: -; V gene: TRBV6-4; J gene: TRBJ1-1; CDR3 DNA: TGTGCCAGCAGCGCCGGGGGGAGCACTGAAGCTTTCTTT; CDR3 protein: CASSAGGSTEAFF
clone size: -; D gene: -; V gene: TRBV10-1; J gene: TRBJ2-7; CDR3 DNA: TGCGCCAGCAGTGAGTCCGGCAGGGTCCACGAGCAGTACTTC; CDR3 protein: CASSESGRVHEQYF
clone size: -; D gene: -; V gene: TRBV27; J gene: TRBJ2-6; CDR3 DNA: TGTGCCAGCAGGAGGACGGCTGGGGCCAACGTCCTGACTTTC; CDR3 protein: CASRRTAGANVLTF
clone size: -; D gene: -; V gene: TRBV5-4; J gene: TRBJ1-2; CDR3 DNA: TGTGCCAGCAGCCTGGGAGGACTTAACTATGGCTACACCTTC; CDR3 protein: CASSLGGLNYGYTF
clone size: -; D gene: -; V gene: TRBV30; J gene: TRBJ1-4; CDR3 DNA: TGTGCCTGGGCAGTCGCAACTAATGAAAAACTGTTTTTT; CDR3 protein: CAWAVATNEKLFF
clone size: -; D gene: TRBD1; V gene: TRBV6-1; J gene: TRBJ1-1; CDR3 DNA: TGTGCCAGCAGTGGGGGGACAGGGAAAGTTTTAGGCACTGAAGCTTTCTTT; CDR3 protein: CASSGGTGKVLGTEAFF
clone size: -; D gene: TRBD1; V gene: TRBV2; J gene: TRBJ2-2; CDR3 DNA: TGTGCCAGCAGCGGGACAGGGACCGGGGAGCTGTTTTTT; CDR3 protein: CASSGTGTGELFF
clone size: -; D gene: -; V gene: TRBV25-1; J gene: TRBJ2-1; CDR3 DNA: TGTGCCAGCAGTGAACTCCGAAGGGATGAGCAGTTCTTC; CDR3 protein: CASSELRRDEQFF
clone size: -; D gene: -; V gene: TRBV7-2; J gene: TRBJ1-2; CDR3 DNA: TGTGCCAGCAGCTTGGGCGGGGGCACGGATCTCTATGGCTACACCTTC; CDR3 protein: CASSLGGGTDLYGYTF
clone size: -; D gene: -; V gene: TRBV2; J gene: TRBJ2-2; CDR3 DNA: TGTGCCAGCAAACAGCGGATAAACACCGGGGAGCTGTTTTTT; CDR3 protein: CASKQRINTGELFF
clone size: -; D gene: -; V gene: TRBV2; J gene: TRBJ1-6; CDR3 DNA: TGTGCCAGCAGTGAAGAGGGGGGATCACCCCTCCACTTT; CDR3 protein: CASSEEGGSPLHF
clone size: once; D gene: -; V gene: TRBV25-1; J gene: TRBJ2-7; CDR3 DNA: TGTGCCAGCAAACGCCGGGGGACCTACGAGCAGTACTTC; CDR3 protein: CASKRRGTYEQYF